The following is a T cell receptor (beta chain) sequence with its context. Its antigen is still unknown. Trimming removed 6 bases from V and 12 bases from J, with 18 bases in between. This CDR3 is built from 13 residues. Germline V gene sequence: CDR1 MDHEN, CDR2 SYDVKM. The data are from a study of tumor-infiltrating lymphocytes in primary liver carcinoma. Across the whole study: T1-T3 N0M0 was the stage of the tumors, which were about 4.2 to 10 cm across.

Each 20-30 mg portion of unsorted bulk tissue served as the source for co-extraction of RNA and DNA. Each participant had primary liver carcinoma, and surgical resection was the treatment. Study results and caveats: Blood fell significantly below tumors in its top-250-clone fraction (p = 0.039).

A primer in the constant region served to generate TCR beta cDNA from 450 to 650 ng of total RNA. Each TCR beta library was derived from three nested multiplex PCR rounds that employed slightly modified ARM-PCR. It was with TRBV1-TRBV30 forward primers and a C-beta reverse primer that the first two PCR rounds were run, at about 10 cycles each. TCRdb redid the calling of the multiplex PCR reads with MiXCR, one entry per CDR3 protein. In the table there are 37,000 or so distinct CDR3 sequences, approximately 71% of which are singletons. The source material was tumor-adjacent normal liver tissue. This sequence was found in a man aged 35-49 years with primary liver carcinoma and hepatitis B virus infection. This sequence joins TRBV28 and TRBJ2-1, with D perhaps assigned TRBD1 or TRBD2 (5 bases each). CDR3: CASSLGTSDGQFF. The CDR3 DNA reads TGTGCCAGCAGCCTCGGGACCAGCGATGGGCAGTTCTTC.